These 5 T cell receptor beta chains were sequenced from one sample in a study of spatial heterogeneity in lung cancer. Study-wide points: Counts that tracked tumor mutation counts were those of expanded intratumoral alpha and beta TCRs.

As for time point: sample taken at primary tumor resection. Via MiXCR, TCRdb re-called the 5' RACE reads, giving one row per CDR3 protein. Here the sample spans 11,000 to 15,000 distinct CDR3 sequences, 4.7% being singletons. The antigens of these receptors remain unknown. Material: lung tumor tissue, obtained at surgery. Source of these receptors: a female donor with early-stage non-small cell lung cancer.

This clonotype occurred many times. Because the library targeted alpha chains, this beta chain is an off-target read whose size means little. The chain carries TRBV29-1 and TRBJ2-1, with 7 bases that match TRBD2. In germline, CDR1 is SQVTM, CDR2 ANQGSEA. Trimming cost V 7 bases and J 7 bases; bases outside gene matches: 10. The CDR3 length is 13 residues. For the CDR3, the DNA is TGCAGCGCGCGGACTAGGGGTGCGAATGAGCAGTTCTTC. Amino acid sequence: CSARTRGANEQFF.

This clonotype came up a few times. Being off target in a library aimed at alpha chains, this beta chain has a size of little meaning. The CDR3 bases are TGCGCCAGCAGCGGGATACAATCCTTCTCTGGAAACACCATATATTTT. It specifies CASSGIQSFSGNTIYF. The chain employs TRBV5-1 and TRBJ1-3; D ambiguous. This CDR3 is 16 amino acids long. Trimming stripped 4 bases from V and 0 bases from J, with 14 bases between. Germline lookup yields CDR1 SGHRS and CDR2 YFSETQ.

At least ten counts were recorded for this clonotype. This beta chain appears as a stray read in a library generated for alpha chains; its size is not informative. The V and J genes are TRBV12-3 or TRBV12-4 and TRBJ1-1; D not certain. The ends were cut back, 6 bases at V and 0 bases at J, with 8 bases in the middle. The length of the CDR3 is 13 residues. The CDR3 loop is CASSRDLNTEAFF. CDR3 in DNA: TGTGCCAGCAGCCGGGATTTGAACACTGAAGCTTTCTTT.

In its sample, this clonotype is medium-sized. This beta chain is an off-target read within a library intended for alpha chains, so its frequency means little. The chain is built from TRBV20-1 and TRBJ1-1, with D maybe TRBD1 (6 bases). This CDR3 contains 13 residues. V lost 7 bases and J lost 5, with 17 bases in between. Looked up from germline, CDR1 is DFQATT and CDR2 is SNEGSKA (reference sequence). The CDR3 bases are TGCAGTGTCCCAGGCCCAAGGGGGACTGAAGCTTTCTTT. Translated, it gives CSVPGPRGTEAFF.

This clonotype has at least ten counts. This beta chain was picked up by a library intended for alpha chains and is off target, so its count carries little meaning. The chain is built from TRBV7-2 and TRBJ1-1, with 8 bases matching TRBD1. Germline loops: CDR1 SGHTA, CDR2 FQGNSA. V shed 3 bases and J 8 bases; nucleotides not matched to a gene: 5. The CDR3 extends over 13 amino acids. CDR3 nucleotides: TGTGCCAGCAGCTTTCGACAGGGGCAAGAAGCTTTCTTT. Protein: CASSFRQGQEAFF. The whole variable domain, remainder taken from reference TRBV7-2 and TRBJ1-1, is GAGVSQSPSNKVTEKGKDVELRCDPISGHTALYWYRQSLGQGLEFLIYFQGNSAPDKSGLPSDRFSAERTGGSVSTLTIQRTQQEDSAVYLCASSFRQGQEAFFGQGTRLTVV.